The 9 T cell receptor beta chains reported below all come from one sample, sequenced in a study of T-cell memory formation after mild COVID-19 (TCRdb year 2021). Receptor libraries were prepared by 5' RACE. TCRdb records Illumina NovaSeq 6000 as the sequencer. Starting from the raw public reads, TCRdb applied fastp trimming at Q25, assembled clones with MiXCR and retained in-frame beta chains. Every CDR3 protein is listed once, alongside the most common genes and DNA of its rows. The sample profile shows approximately 570,000 distinct CDR3 sequences; about a sixth of them were found once. About 12% of the sample lies in the top ten. The specimen was PBMCs or a T cell subset sorted from them (not recorded which). These TCRs come from an adult woman who had mild COVID-19 (a few samples of this study predate the infection). The sample titles of this study are shuffled in the database, so cell type and time point are left out; the donor was told from shared clones.

The sample holds a few counts of this clonotype. The genes are TRBV30 and TRBJ2-1; 8 bases are a match to TRBD1. Germline CDR1 and CDR2: GTSNPN and SVGIG (reference sequence). This CDR3 spans 14 amino acids. Unmatched junction bases numbered 0, after V lost 0 bases and J lost 2 bases. CDR3 protein: CAWSVDRAYNEQFF. CDR3 sequence (DNA): TGTGCCTGGAGTGTGGACAGGGCCTACAATGAGCAGTTCTTC.

This clonotype has just a few counts. The rearrangement links TRBV12-3 or TRBV12-4 to TRBJ2-1, with D unresolved. Between the trimmed V and J ends, which lost 6 bases and 10 bases, there was a span of 13 bases. This CDR3 region has 12 residues. In DNA form, the CDR3 reads TGTGCCAGCAGCCCTGGACCCCCCGAGCAGTTCTTC. This translates into CASSPGPPEQFF.

This clonotype was seen only a few times. The rearrangement uses TRBV7-8 and TRBJ2-3, with D perhaps TRBD2 (6 bases). The germline CDR1 and CDR2 sequences are SGHVS and FQNEAQ. Trimming pared 5 bases from V and 3 bases from J, leaving 15 bases between. The CDR3 runs 15 residues. The DNA of the CDR3 is TGTGCCAGCAGCCAACCTCGAGGAGGGACAGATACGCAGTATTTT. Translating gives CASSQPRGGTDTQYF.

The chain couples TRBV20-1 to TRBJ1-1; D is possibly TRBD1 (5 bases). Trimming removed 6 bases at V and 7 bases at J, with 21 bases between. Germline CDR1 and CDR2: DFQATT and SNEGSKA (reference sequence). This CDR3 has 14 amino acids. The CDR3 sequence is CSALSSLPQGEAFF. CDR3 sequence (DNA): TGCAGTGCGTTATCGTCTCTACCCCAGGGTGAAGCTTTCTTT.

This clonotype was seen only a few times. The chain combines TRBV3-1 with TRBJ1-1; a possible D gene is TRBD1 (5 bases). Trimming removed 4 bases at V and 5 bases at J, with 14 bases between. The CDR3 has 14 amino acids. The germline gives CDR1 LGHDT, CDR2 YNNKEL (reference sequence). The CDR3 here is CASSPSAGRTEAFF. CDR3 DNA: TGTGCCAGCAGCCCATCCGCAGGGAGAACTGAAGCTTTCTTT.

This clonotype was detected only once. The V and J genes are TRBV24-1 and TRBJ2-1, with 8 bases fitting TRBD2. Germline assignment: CDR1 KGHDR and CDR2 SFDVKD. The junction had 4 bases not matched to a gene; V was cut back by 4 bases and J by 9 bases. The CDR3 covers 13 residues. The CDR3 reads CATSDGLALEQFF. The CDR3 region has the DNA TGTGCCACCAGTGACGGACTAGCTCTTGAGCAGTTCTTC.

This clonotype has just a few counts. V gene TRBV7-2 combines with J gene TRBJ2-7; TRBD2 matches 10 bases. The V and J ends lost 5 bases and 11 bases, in that order; junction bases with no gene match: 6. From germline, CDR1 is SGHTA and CDR2 FQGNSA. The CDR3 extends over 12 amino acids. In nucleotides, the CDR3 is TGTGCCAGCAGCACAACTAGCGGGGCCGAGTACTTC. Protein product: CASSTTSGAEYF.

This clonotype showed up just a few times. V gene TRBV12-3 or TRBV12-4 combines with J gene TRBJ2-5, with TRBD1 identical over 7 bases. CDR3 length: 13 residues. Germline trimming cut 6 bases from V and 2 bases from J; bases unmatched to any gene: 3. The CDR3 DNA follows: TGTGCCAGCAGGGGGACAGAACAAGAGACCCAGTACTTC. Its protein is CASRGTEQETQYF.

The chain joins TRBV7-3 to TRBJ2-1, with D perhaps matching TRBD1 (7 bases). CDR3 length equals 13 residues. CDR1 is SGHTA and CDR2 is FQGTGA in the germline V gene. Trimming shortened V by 5 bases and J by 8 bases, and 13 bases separated the two germline ends. CDR3 nucleotide sequence: TGTGCCAGCAGCCCAGGGGGGCTGGATGAGCAGTTCTTC. Protein sequence: CASSPGGLDEQFF.